The next 26 T cell receptor beta chains were all read from a single sample in a study of T and B cells in COVID-19 patients. From blood, about 250-550 ng of genomic DNA served as TRB template. TRB rearrangements were amplified by multiplex PCR with BIOMED2 TRB-A/B primers. Using its own MiXCR run on the multiplex PCR reads, TCRdb lists one record per CDR3 protein. Of around 21,000 distinct CDR3 sequences detected, about 31% appear once; the ten largest clones hold about 1.9%. The sequencing input was blood. The source of these receptors is a human donor who had recovered from COVID-19.

At least ten counts were recorded for this clonotype. The rearrangement links TRBV5-5 to TRBJ2-5; possible D gene TRBD2, 6 bases. The CDR3 is made up of 13 amino acids. Deletions cut 3 bases from V and 7 bases from J, with 13 bases between. CDR1 is SGHKS and CDR2 is YYEKEE in the germline V gene (reference sequence). This CDR3 reads CASSSAMEGTQYF. Here the CDR3 DNA reads TGTGCCAGCAGCTCTGCGATGGAGGGGACCCAGTACTTC.

This clonotype was recorded at least ten times. CDR3 DNA: TGTGCCAGCAGTTACTCAGGACCTACCTACAATGAGCAGTTCTTC. Translated: CASSYSGPTYNEQFF. The chain joins TRBV6-6 to TRBJ2-1; D remains ambiguous. The CDR3 spans 15 residues. Germline assignment: CDR1 MNHNY and CDR2 SVGAGI (reference sequence). Trimming removed 0 bases from V and 2 bases from J, with 8 bases in between.

This clonotype was seen only a few times. This chain joins TRBV5-4 and TRBJ2-1; perhaps D is TRBD1 or TRBD2 (6 bases each). V was shortened by 0 bases and J by 4 bases, with 11 bases between the two germline ends. The germline CDR1 and CDR2 sequences are SGHNT and YYREEE (reference sequence). There are 15 residues in the CDR3. CDR3 amino acids: CASSLDEGGYNEQFF. The CDR3 nucleotides read TGTGCCAGCAGCTTGGATGAGGGGGGATACAATGAGCAGTTCTTC.

In this sample, this clonotype turned up a few times. The rearrangement uses TRBV18 and TRBJ1-1; D ambiguous. This CDR3 region has 14 residues. Germline CDR1 is KGHSH and CDR2 is LQKENI. Trimming removed 3 bases from V and 1 base from J, with 9 bases in between. The CDR3 is CASSPQEENTEAFF. CDR3 nucleotides: TGTGCCAGCTCACCCCAGGAGGAGAACACTGAAGCTTTCTTT.

V gene TRBV5-1 combines with J gene TRBJ1-3; D uncertain. The CDR3 has 15 amino acids. The V gene lost 6 bases and the J gene lost 0 bases, with 13 bases spanning the gap. Germline V CDR1 and CDR2: SGHRS, YFSETQ. The CDR3 bases are TGCGCCAGCAAGGAATCCGTAAACTCTGGAAACACCATATATTTT. Its protein is CASKESVNSGNTIYF. The full variable domain, completed using reference TRBV5-1 and TRBJ1-3, is KAGVTQTPRYLIKTRGQQVTLSCSPISGHRSVSWYQQTPGQGLQFLFEYFSETQRNKGNFPGRFSGRQFSNSRSEMNVSTLELGDSALYLCASKESVNSGNTIYFGEGSWLTVV.

The rearrangement joins TRBV12-3 or TRBV12-4 to TRBJ1-5; D might be TRBD1 (6 bases). Trimming removed 1 base from V and 6 bases from J, with 10 bases in between. The CDR3 length is 14 residues. CDR3 sequence: CASSLVGAGQPQHF. In nucleotides, the CDR3 is TGTGCCAGCAGTTTAGTGGGGGCGGGTCAGCCCCAGCATTTT.

The chain has TRBV30 and TRBJ1-5; tentatively, D is TRBD1 (6 bases). Trimming cost V 5 bases and J 4 bases, with 12 bases left between them. This CDR3 region has 13 residues. The germline V gene encodes CDR1 GTSNPN and CDR2 SVGIG (reference sequence). CDR3 nucleotide sequence: TGTGCCTGGGGGTGGCAGGGGAATCAGCCCCAGCATTTT. It is translated as CAWGWQGNQPQHF.

The CDR3 coding sequence is TGTGCCAGCAGTTTTGAGCAACGCCTATCACTTCCCTCTTCTAATGAAAAACTGTTTTTT. As protein: CASSFEQRLSLPSSNEKLFF. This sequence joins TRBV27 and TRBJ1-4, with D unresolved. The CDR3 runs 20 residues. The V and J ends lost 3 bases and 3 bases respectively, with 26 bases between them. Germline V gives CDR1 MNHEY, CDR2 SMNVEV (reference sequence).

The chain couples TRBV5-1 to TRBJ2-7; 10 bases map to TRBD1. J lost 1 base, V lost 4 bases, and 11 bases had no gene match. The germline V gene encodes CDR1 SGHRS and CDR2 YFSETQ. This CDR3 has 17 residues. The CDR3 nucleotides are TGCGCCAGCAGCGCTCTTAAGACAGGGGGCAATTCCTACGAGCAGTACTTC. As protein: CASSALKTGGNSYEQYF.

By proportion, this clonotype is medium-sized (0.01 to 0.1%). The V and J genes are TRBV11-3 and TRBJ2-7, with D perhaps matching TRBD1 or TRBD2 (5 bases each). Germline-derived CDR1 and CDR2 are SGHNT and YENEEA. The CDR3 spans 15 residues. Trimming took off 5 bases at V and 6 bases at J, with 20 bases between the two ends. CDR3 sequence reads: CASSRRDGPSLEQYF. The CDR3 DNA follows: TGTGCCAGCAGCAGACGGGACGGACCCTCCCTCGAGCAGTACTTC.

The gene calls are TRBV18 and TRBJ1-5; D is possibly TRBD1 (5 bases). The CDR3 spans 15 residues. Trimming took 3 bases from V and 0 from J, leaving 9 bases between them. The germline CDR1 and CDR2 sequences are KGHSH and LQKENI. DNA of the CDR3: TGTGCCAGCTCACCGGAGGGGCATAGCAATCAGCCCCAGCATTTT. Translated: CASSPEGHSNQPQHF.

The table lists this clonotype with a few counts. The rearrangement links TRBV6-6 to TRBJ1-5; 7 nucleotides align to TRBD1. V gave up 5 bases and J gave up 4 bases; unmatched junction bases: 2. The CDR3 spans 13 residues. Germline-derived CDR1 and CDR2 are MNHNY and SVGAGI (reference sequence). Here the CDR3 reads CASSQTGNQPQHF. The CDR3 nucleotides read TGTGCCAGCAGTCAGACAGGGAATCAGCCCCAGCATTTT.

This clonotype has ten or more counts. This chain connects TRBV5-6 to TRBJ2-5; D ambiguous. In germline, CDR1 is SGHDT, CDR2 YYEEEE. Trimming took 0 bases from V and 5 from J, leaving 8 bases between them. The length of the CDR3 is 13 residues. CDR3 amino acids: CASSLVARETQYF. The CDR3 region has the DNA TGTGCCAGCAGCTTGGTTGCGAGGGAGACCCAGTACTTC.

This chain connects TRBV6-5 to TRBJ2-1; TRBD2 matches at 16 bases. V lost 5 bases and J lost 8; bases outside the gene matches: 3. This CDR3 is built from 15 residues. Germline CDR1 is MNHEY and CDR2 is SVGAGI. The CDR3 DNA is TGTGCCAGCAGTCCCGGGACTAGCGGGGGGGATGAGCAGTTCTTC. This encodes CASSPGTSGGDEQFF.

The chain employs TRBV7-6 and TRBJ1-6, with a possible D match to TRBD1 (6 bases). CDR3 length: 15 residues. V was shortened by 5 bases and J by 5 bases, with 13 bases between the two germline ends. From germline, CDR1 is SGHVS and CDR2 FNYEAQ. The CDR3 DNA reads TGTGCCAGCAGCCTTCGACAGGTCGATAATTCACCCCTCCACTTT. Protein sequence: CASSLRQVDNSPLHF.

This clonotype was seen only a few times. The rearrangement uses TRBV5-6 and TRBJ2-7, with 7 bases that match TRBD2. This CDR3 has 16 residues. From germline, CDR1 is SGHDT and CDR2 YYEEEE. V shed 6 bases and J 0 bases; nucleotides not matched to a gene: 12. The CDR3 protein is CASIPWGGIPSYEQYF. The CDR3 DNA reads as TGTGCCAGCATCCCCTGGGGGGGGATACCCTCCTACGAGCAGTACTTC.

A remark on this clonotype: This may be a read error, as it is one base from a much larger clone. V is TRBV30 and J is TRBJ2-2; D gene unclear. Looked up from germline, CDR1 is GTSNPN and CDR2 is SVGIG (reference sequence). The CDR3 is made up of 13 amino acids. V was pared by 4 bases and J by 5 bases, with 11 bases between. The CDR3 region is CAWIVKVTGELFF. The CDR3 DNA is TGTGCCTGGATTGTAAAGGTGACCGGGGAGCTGTTTTTT.

The chain joins TRBV7-9 to TRBJ2-2; 7 nucleotides line up with TRBD1. Germline trimming cut 10 bases from V and 4 bases from J; bases unmatched to any gene: 9. This CDR3 has 14 amino acids. Germline CDR1 SEHNR, CDR2 FQNEAQ (reference sequence). Here the CDR3 DNA reads TGTGCCACACGACAGGGAGAGGGCACCGGGGAGCTGTTTTTT. Translated, it gives CATRQGEGTGELFF.

This chain connects TRBV6-2 or TRBV6-3 to TRBJ2-6; a weak D match, TRBD1 (6 bases). This CDR3 comprises 18 residues. V was clipped by 0 bases and J by 2 bases, with 14 bases between them. The V gene's germline CDR1 is MNHEY and CDR2 SVGEGT. The CDR3 protein is CASSYSAPRDTGANVLTF. CDR3 sequence (DNA): TGTGCCAGCAGTTACTCGGCCCCCCGGGACACTGGGGCCAACGTCCTGACTTTC.

In this sample, this clonotype turned up many times. The rearrangement joins TRBV19 to TRBJ2-7, with 7 bases aligning to TRBD1. The germline V gene encodes CDR1 LNHDA and CDR2 SQIVND (reference sequence). This CDR3 is built from 16 residues. The V gene end was trimmed by 1 base and the J gene end by 0 bases; junction bases not matched to a gene: 6. The CDR3 DNA is TGTGCCAGTAGTATAGGACAGGCAGGGGGCTCCTACGAGCAGTACTTC. As protein: CASSIGQAGGSYEQYF.

The rearrangement joins TRBV27 to TRBJ2-5; 7 bases fit TRBD1. The CDR3 covers 14 residues. CDR1 is MNHEY, CDR2 SMNVEV, per germline (reference sequence). V was clipped by 6 bases and J by 0 bases; unmatched bases: 4. The CDR3 coding sequence is TGTGCCAGCAGGCGGACAGGACACCAAGAGACCCAGTACTTC. Amino acids: CASRRTGHQETQYF.

This clonotype was detected only a few times. The genes are TRBV6-1 and TRBJ1-1, with D uncertain. V lost 2 bases and J lost 7, with 11 bases in between. CDR1 and CDR2 (germline): MNHNS, SASEGT. CDR3 length: 13 residues. The CDR3: CASSESALVEAFF. The DNA of the CDR3 is TGTGCCAGCAGTGAATCGGCACTTGTTGAAGCTTTCTTT.

The chain combines TRBV19 with TRBJ2-6; the match to TRBD1 covers 8 bases. J lost 4 bases, V lost 3 bases, and 5 bases had no gene match. The CDR3 covers 16 residues. Germline-derived CDR1 and CDR2 are LNHDA and SQIVND (reference sequence). DNA for the CDR3: TGTGCCAGTAGTATTGGCAGGGGGCGAGGGGCCAACGTCCTGACTTTC. This codes for CASSIGRGRGANVLTF.

This sequence joins TRBV6-4 and TRBJ1-5, with 7 nucleotides matching TRBD1. After removal of 2 bases from V and 5 bases from J, the junction contained 9 bases not matched to a gene. CDR1 MRHNA and CDR2 SNTAGT come from the germline V gene. The CDR3 sequence is 16 residues long. In DNA, the CDR3 is TGTGCCAGCAGTGACGACAGGGCCCCTTCTTATCAGCCCCAGCATTTT. Translating it yields CASSDDRAPSYQPQHF.

The V gene is TRBV11-1, the J gene TRBJ2-1; TRBD2 matches 11 bases. This CDR3 comprises 16 residues. Losses at the gene ends were 5 bases for V and 2 bases for J; bases not matched to a gene: 5. Germline values: CDR1 SGHAT, CDR2 FQDESV (reference sequence). CDR3 protein: CASSPSGGSTYNEQFF. In DNA, the CDR3 is TGTGCCAGCAGCCCTAGCGGGGGGAGCACCTACAATGAGCAGTTCTTC.

This clonotype was observed a handful of times. CDR3 sequence: CASSLPTEYGYTF. The CDR3 DNA reads as TGTGCCAGCAGCCTACCGACAGAGTATGGCTACACCTTC. The gene calls are TRBV5-6 and TRBJ1-2, with D possibly being TRBD1 (5 bases). V lost 4 bases, J lost 5 bases, and 12 bases lay in between. Germline CDR1 SGHDT, CDR2 YYEEEE. The CDR3 spans 13 residues.